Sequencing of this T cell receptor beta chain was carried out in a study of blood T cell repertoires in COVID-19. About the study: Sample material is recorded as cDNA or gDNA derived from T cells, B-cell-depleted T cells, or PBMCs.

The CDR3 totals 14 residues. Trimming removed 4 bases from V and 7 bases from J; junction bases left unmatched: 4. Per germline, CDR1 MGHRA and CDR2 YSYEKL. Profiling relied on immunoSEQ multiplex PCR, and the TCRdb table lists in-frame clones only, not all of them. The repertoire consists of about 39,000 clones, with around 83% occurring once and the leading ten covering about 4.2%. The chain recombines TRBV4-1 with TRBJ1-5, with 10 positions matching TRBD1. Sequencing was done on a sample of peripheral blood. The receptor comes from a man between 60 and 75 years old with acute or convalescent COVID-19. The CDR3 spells CASSRGQGDQPQHF. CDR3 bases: TGCGCCAGCAGCCGAGGACAGGGGGACCAGCCCCAGCATTTT.